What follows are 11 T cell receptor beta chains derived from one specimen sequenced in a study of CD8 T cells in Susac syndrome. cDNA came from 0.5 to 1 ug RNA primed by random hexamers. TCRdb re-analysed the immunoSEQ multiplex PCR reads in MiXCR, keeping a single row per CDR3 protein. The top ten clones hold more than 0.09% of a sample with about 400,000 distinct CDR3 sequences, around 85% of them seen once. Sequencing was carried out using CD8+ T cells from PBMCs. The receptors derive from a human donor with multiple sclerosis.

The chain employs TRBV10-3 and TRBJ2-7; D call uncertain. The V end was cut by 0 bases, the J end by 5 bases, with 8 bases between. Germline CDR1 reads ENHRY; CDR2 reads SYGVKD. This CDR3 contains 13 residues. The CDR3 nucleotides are TGTGCCATCAGTGAGTCGATTTCGAACGAGCAGTACTTC. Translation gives CAISESISNEQYF.

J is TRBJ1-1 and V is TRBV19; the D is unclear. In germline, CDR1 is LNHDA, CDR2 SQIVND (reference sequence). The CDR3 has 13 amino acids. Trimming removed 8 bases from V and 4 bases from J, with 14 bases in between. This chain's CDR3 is CASSARTGTEAFF. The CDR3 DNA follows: TGTGCCAGTTCTGCCCGGACGGGCACTGAAGCTTTCTTT.

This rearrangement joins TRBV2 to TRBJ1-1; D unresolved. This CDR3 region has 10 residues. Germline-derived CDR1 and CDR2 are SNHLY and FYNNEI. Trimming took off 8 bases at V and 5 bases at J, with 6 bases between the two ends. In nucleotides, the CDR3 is TGTGCCAGCGAGGAGACTGAAGCTTTCTTT. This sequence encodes CASEETEAFF.

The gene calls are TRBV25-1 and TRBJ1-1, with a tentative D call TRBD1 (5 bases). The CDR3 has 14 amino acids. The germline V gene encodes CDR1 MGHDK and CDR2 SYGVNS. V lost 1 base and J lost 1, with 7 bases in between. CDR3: CASSESGRNTEAFF. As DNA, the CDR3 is TGTGCCAGCAGTGAATCAGGGAGGAACACTGAAGCTTTCTTT.

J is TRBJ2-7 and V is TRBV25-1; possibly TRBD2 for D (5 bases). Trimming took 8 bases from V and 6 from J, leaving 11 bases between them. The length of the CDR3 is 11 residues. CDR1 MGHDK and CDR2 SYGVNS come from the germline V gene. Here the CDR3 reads CASSPGSEQYF. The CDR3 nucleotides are TGTGCCAGCTCCCCGGGAAGCGAGCAGTACTTC.

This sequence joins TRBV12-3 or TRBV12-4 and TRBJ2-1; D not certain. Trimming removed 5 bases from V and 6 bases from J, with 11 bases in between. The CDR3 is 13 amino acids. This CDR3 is CASSPTDGNEQFF. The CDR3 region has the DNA TGTGCCAGCAGTCCAACAGACGGCAATGAGCAGTTCTTC.

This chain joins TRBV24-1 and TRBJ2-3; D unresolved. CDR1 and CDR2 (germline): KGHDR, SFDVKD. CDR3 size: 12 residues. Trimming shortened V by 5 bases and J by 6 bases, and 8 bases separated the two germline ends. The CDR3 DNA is TGTGCCACCAGTGCTGGTGGGGATACGCAGTATTTT. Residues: CATSAGGDTQYF.

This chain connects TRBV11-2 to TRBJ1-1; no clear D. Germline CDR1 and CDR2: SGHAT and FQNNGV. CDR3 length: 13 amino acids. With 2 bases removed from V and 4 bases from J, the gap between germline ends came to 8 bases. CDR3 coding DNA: TGTGCCAGCAGCTTACGACTGGTCACTGAAGCTTTCTTT. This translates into CASSLRLVTEAFF.

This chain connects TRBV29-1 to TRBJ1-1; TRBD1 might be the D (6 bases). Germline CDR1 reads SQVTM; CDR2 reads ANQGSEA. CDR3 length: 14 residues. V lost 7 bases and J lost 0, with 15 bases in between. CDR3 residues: CSASQGDMNTEAFF. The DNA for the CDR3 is TGCAGCGCGTCCCAAGGGGACATGAACACTGAAGCTTTCTTT.

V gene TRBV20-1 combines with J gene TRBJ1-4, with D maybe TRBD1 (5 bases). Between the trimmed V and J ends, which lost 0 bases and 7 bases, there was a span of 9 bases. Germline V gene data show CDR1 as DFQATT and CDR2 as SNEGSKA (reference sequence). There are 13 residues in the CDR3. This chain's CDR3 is CSARDLTVEKLFF. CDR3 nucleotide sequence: TGCAGTGCTAGAGATCTGACAGTTGAAAAACTGTTTTTT.

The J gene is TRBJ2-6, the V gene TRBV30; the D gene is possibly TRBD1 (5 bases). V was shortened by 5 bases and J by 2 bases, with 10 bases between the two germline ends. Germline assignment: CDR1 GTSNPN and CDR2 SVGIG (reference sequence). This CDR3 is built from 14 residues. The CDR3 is CAWGEGAGANVLTF. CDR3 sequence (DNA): TGTGCCTGGGGGGAAGGGGCTGGGGCCAACGTCCTGACTTTC.